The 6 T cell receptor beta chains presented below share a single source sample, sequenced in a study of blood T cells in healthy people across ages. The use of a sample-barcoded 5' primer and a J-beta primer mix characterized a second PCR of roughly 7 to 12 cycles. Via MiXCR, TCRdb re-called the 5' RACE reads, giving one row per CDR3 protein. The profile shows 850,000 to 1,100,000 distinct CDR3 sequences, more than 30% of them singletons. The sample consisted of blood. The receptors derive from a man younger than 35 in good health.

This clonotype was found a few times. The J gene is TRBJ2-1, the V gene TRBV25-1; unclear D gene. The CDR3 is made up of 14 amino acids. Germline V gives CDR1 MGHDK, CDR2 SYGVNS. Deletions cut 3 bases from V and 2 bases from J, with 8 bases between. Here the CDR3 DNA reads TGTGCCAGCAGTGATACCGGGCCCTACAATGAGCAGTTCTTC. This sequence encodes CASSDTGPYNEQFF.

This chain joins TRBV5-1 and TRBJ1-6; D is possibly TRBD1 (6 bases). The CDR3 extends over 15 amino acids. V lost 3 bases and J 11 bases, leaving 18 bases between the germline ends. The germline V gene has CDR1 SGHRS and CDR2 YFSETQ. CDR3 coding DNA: TGCGCCAGCAGCTCCCGGGACACGGCAGCGACACCCCTCCACTTT. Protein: CASSSRDTAATPLHF.

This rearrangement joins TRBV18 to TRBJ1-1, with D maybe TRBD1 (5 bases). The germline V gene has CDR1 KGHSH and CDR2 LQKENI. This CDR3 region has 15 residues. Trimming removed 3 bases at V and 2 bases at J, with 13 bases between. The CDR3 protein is CASSPTGRSNTEAFF. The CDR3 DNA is TGTGCCAGCTCACCGACGGGACGGAGTAACACTGAAGCTTTCTTT.

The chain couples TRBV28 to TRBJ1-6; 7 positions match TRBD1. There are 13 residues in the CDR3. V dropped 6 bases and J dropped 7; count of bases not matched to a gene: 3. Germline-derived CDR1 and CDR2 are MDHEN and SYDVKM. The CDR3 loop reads CASRGQRNSPLHF. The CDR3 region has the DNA TGTGCCAGCAGGGGACAGCGAAATTCACCCCTCCACTTT.

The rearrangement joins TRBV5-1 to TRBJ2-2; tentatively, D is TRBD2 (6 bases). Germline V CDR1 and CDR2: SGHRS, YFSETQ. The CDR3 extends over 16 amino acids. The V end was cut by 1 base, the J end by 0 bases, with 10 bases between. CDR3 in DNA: TGCGCCAGCAGCTTGTTGCGGGGTCCGAACACCGGGGAGCTGTTTTTT. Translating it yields CASSLLRGPNTGELFF.

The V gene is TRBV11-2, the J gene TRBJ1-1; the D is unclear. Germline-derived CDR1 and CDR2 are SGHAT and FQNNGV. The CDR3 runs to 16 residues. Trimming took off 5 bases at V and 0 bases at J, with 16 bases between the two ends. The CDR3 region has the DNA TGTGCCAGCAGCACCCCTTCGACGAGCCTGAACACTGAAGCTTTCTTT. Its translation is CASSTPSTSLNTEAFF.